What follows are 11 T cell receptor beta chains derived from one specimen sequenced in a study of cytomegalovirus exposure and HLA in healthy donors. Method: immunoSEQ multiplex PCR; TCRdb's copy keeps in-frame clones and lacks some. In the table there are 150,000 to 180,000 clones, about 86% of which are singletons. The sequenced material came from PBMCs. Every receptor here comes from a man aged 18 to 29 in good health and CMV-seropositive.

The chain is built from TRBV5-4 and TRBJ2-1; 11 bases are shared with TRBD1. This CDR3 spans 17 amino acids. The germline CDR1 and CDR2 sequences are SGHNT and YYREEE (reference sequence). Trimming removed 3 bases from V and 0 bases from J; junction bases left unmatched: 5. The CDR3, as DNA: TGTGCCAGCAGCTCCTACGGGACAGGGGGCTCCTACAATGAGCAGTTCTTC. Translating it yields CASSSYGTGGSYNEQFF.

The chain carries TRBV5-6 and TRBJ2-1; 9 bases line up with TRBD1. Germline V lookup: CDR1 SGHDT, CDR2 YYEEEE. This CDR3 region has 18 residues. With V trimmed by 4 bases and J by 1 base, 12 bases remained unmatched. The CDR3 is CASSPGDRVIISYNEQFF. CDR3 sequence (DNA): TGTGCCAGCAGCCCAGGGGACAGGGTTATAATTTCCTACAATGAGCAGTTCTTC.

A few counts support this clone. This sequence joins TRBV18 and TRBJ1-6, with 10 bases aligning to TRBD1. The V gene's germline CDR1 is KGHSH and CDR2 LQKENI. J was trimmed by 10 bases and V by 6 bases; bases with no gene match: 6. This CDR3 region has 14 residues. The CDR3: CASSGTGERSPLHF. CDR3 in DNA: TGTGCCAGCTCCGGGACAGGGGAGCGGTCACCCCTCCACTTT.

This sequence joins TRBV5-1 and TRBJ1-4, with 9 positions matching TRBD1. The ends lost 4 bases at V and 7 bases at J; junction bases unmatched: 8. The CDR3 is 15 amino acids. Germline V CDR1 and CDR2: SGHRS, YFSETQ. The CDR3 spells CASSLAGTGFEKLFF. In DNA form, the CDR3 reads TGCGCCAGCAGCCTAGCCGGGACAGGGTTTGAAAAACTGTTTTTT.

Written as DNA, the CDR3 is TGTGCCAGCAGCTTGGAGGGTCTAGCGGCCTACGAGCAGTACTTC. The encoded protein is CASSLEGLAAYEQYF. The chain links TRBV7-8 to TRBJ2-7; 7 positions agree with TRBD2. Germline lookup yields CDR1 SGHVS and CDR2 FQNEAQ. V lost 3 bases to trimming and J lost 2 bases; unmatched junction nucleotides: 7. The length of the CDR3 is 15 residues.

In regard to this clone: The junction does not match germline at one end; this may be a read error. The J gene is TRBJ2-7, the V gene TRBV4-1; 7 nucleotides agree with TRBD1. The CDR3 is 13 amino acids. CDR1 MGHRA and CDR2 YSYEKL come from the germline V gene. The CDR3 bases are TGTGCCAGCAGCCCGAACAGGGGTAACGAGCAGTACTTC. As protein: CASSPNRGNEQYF.

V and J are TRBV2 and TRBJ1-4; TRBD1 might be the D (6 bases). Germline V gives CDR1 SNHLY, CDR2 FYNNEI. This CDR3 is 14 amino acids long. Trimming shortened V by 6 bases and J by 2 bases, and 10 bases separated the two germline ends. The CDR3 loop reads CASRITGTNEKLFF. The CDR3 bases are TGTGCCAGCAGGATAACAGGGACTAATGAAAAACTGTTTTTT. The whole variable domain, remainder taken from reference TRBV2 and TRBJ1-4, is EPEVTQTPSHQVTQMGQEVILRCVPISNHLYFYWYRQILGQKVEFLVSFYNNEISEKSEIFDDQFSVERPDGSNFTLKIRSTKLEDSAMYFCASRITGTNEKLFFGSGTQLSVL.

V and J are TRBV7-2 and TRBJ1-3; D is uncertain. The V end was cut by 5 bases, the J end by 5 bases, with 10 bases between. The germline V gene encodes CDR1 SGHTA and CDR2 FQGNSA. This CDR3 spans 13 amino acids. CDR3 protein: CASSEGGRNTIYF. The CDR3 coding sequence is TGTGCCAGCAGCGAGGGAGGGCGAAACACCATATATTTT.

DNA of the CDR3: TGTGCCAGCAGCTTAGCGGGGGGATTTGGCGCTTTCTTT. Encoded protein: CASSLAGGFGAFF. This chain uses TRBV7-2 with TRBJ1-1; D perhaps matches TRBD1 (5 bases). The CDR3 has 13 amino acids. Trimming took off 0 bases at V and 11 bases at J, with 13 bases between the two ends. Germline-derived CDR1 and CDR2 are SGHTA and FQGNSA.

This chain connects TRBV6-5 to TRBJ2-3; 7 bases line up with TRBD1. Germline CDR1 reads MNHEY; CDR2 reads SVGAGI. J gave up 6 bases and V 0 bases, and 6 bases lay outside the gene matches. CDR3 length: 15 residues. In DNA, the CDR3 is TGTGCCAGCAGTTACTCAAGGGGGCTAATCGATACGCAGTATTTT. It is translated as CASSYSRGLIDTQYF.

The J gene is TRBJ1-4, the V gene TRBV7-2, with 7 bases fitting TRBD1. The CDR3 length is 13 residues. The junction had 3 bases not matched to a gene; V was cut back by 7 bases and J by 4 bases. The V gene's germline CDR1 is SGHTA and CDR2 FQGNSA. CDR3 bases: TGTGCCAGCAAGGACAGGTGTAATGAAAAACTGTTTTTT. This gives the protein CASKDRCNEKLFF.